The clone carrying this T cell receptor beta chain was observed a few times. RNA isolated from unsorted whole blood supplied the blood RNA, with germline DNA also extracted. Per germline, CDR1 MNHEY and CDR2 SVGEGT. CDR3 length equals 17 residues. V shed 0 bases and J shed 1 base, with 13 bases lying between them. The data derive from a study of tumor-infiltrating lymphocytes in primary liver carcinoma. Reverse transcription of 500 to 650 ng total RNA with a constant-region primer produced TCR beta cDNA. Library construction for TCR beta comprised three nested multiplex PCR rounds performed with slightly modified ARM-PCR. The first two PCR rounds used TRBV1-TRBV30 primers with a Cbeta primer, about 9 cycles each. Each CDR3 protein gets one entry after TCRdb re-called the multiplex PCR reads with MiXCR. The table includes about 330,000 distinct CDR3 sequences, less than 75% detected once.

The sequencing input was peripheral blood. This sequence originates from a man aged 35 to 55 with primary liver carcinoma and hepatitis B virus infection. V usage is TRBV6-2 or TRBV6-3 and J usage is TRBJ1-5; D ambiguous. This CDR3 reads CASSYSSLGISNQPQHF. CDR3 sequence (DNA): TGTGCCAGCAGTTACTCGAGTCTTGGGATCAGCAATCAGCCCCAGCATTTT.